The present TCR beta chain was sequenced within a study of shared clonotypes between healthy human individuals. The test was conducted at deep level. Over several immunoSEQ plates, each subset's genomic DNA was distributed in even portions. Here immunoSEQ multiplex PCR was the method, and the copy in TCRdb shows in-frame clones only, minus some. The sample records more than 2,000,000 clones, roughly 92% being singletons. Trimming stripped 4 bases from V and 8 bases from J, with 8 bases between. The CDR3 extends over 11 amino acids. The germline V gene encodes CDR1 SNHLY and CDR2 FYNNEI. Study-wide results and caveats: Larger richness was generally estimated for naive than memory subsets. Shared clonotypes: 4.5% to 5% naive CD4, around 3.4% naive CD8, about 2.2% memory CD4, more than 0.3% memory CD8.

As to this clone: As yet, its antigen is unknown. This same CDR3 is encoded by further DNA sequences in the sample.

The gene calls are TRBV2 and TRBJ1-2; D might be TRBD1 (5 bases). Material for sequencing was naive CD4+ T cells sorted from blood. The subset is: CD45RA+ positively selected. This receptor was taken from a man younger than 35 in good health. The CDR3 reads CASSGDSGYTF. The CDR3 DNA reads TGTGCCAGCAGTGGGGACTCGGGCTACACCTTC.